This TCR beta chain was retrieved from a study of blood T cell repertoires in COVID-19. Background on the study: Acute and convalescent COVID-19 specimens originated in the United States, Italy and Spain. PBMCs, B-cell-depleted T cells, or T cells provided the cDNA or gDNA that made up the material.

In the original analysis: How many nucleated cells were present was estimated from reference gene primer amplification. Repertoires were generated with immunoSEQ multiplex PCR, while TCRdb's copy carries only in-frame clones and drops some. That table is the source of V, J and clone size, and D and trimming were worked out from the DNA. The table has approximately 100,000 clones, around nine tenths seen once; the top ten hold 10%. Trimming left V 2 bases short and J 7 bases short, with 16 bases between. Germline loops: CDR1 SGDLS, CDR2 YYNGEE. This CDR3 has 15 amino acids. The receptor was derived from a man aged 45-65 years with acute or convalescent COVID-19. This chain connects TRBV9 to TRBJ2-1, with a possible D match to TRBD2 (5 bases). Sequencing input: peripheral blood. The chain's CDR3 is CASSVISGYYNEQFF. The DNA of the CDR3 is TGTGCCAGCAGCGTGATAAGCGGTTATTATAATGAGCAGTTCTTC. Full variable domain (remainder filled in from reference TRBV9 and TRBJ2-1): DSGVTQTPKHLITATGQRVTLRCSPRSGDLSVYWYQQSLDQGLQFLIQYYNGEERAKGNILERFSAQQFPDLHSELNLSSLELGDSALYFCASSVISGYYNEQFFGPGTRLTVL.